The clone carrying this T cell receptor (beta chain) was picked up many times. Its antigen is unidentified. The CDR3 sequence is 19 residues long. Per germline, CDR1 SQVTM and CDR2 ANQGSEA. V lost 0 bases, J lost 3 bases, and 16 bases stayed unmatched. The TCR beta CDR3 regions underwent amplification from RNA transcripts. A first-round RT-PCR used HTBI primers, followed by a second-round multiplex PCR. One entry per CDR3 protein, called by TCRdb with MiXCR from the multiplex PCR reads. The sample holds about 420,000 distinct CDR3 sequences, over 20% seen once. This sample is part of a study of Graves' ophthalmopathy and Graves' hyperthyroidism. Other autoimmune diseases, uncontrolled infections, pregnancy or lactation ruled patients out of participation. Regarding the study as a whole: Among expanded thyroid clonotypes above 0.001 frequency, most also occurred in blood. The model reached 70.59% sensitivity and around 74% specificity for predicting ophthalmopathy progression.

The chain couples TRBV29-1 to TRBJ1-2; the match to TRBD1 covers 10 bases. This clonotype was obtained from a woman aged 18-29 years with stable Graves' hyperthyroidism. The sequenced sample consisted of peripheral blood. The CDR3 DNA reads TGCAGCGTTGAAGATATTCCCCGGGACAGGGGAGGAGGCTACTATGGCTACACCTTC. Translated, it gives CSVEDIPRDRGGGYYGYTF.